The 15 T cell receptor beta chains below all came from one sample that was sequenced in a study of PD-L1 blockade in urothelial cancer. TCRdb's table, derived via immunoSEQ multiplex PCR, lists solely in-frame clones and lacks some. The table includes 55,000 or so clones, approximately 87% detected once. The source material was PBMCs, sampled around atezolizumab (anti-PD-L1) treatment. These receptors were taken from a man aged 40-50 years with urothelial cancer.

The chain combines TRBV5-1 with TRBJ2-5; D may be TRBD1 (6 bases). CDR3 length: 13 residues. Trimming removed 4 bases at V and 4 bases at J, with 11 bases between. The germline V gene encodes CDR1 SGHRS and CDR2 YFSETQ. The CDR3 is CASSRKTGETQYF. Written as DNA, the CDR3 is TGCGCCAGCAGCCGGAAGACAGGAGAGACCCAGTACTTC.

J is TRBJ1-2 and V is TRBV6-1; D is unresolved. The CDR3 is 11 amino acids. The germline gives CDR1 MNHNS, CDR2 SASEGT. Trimming removed 7 bases at V and 7 bases at J, with 10 bases between. The CDR3 DNA reads TGTGCCAGCAAGAGGGAGAGTGGCTACACCTTC. As protein: CASKRESGYTF.

This clone was recorded once. This chain links TRBV2 with TRBJ1-1; D unresolved. Trimming cost V 5 bases and J 9 bases, with 16 bases left between them. The CDR3 is 13 amino acids. Germline lookup yields CDR1 SNHLY and CDR2 FYNNEI. Here the CDR3 reads CASSRGQADQAFF. For the CDR3, the DNA is TGTGCCAGCAGTCGAGGGCAGGCGGATCAAGCTTTCTTT.

This clone turned up a few times. The chain recombines TRBV29-1 with TRBJ1-1; TRBD1 aligns across 10 bases. Per the germline V gene, CDR1 is SQVTM and CDR2 is ANQGSEA. V lost 6 bases, J lost 5 bases, and 6 bases stayed unmatched. The CDR3 covers 13 residues. CDR3 in DNA: TGCAGCGTCGGAGGGACAGGGGCGACTGAAGCTTTCTTT. It is translated as CSVGGTGATEAFF.

This chain uses TRBV25-1 with TRBJ2-7; 12 positions agree with TRBD2. V was clipped by 2 bases and J by 7 bases; unmatched bases: 3. CDR1 is MGHDK, CDR2 SYGVNS, per germline. The CDR3 loop spans 14 amino acids. The CDR3 spells CASSEETSGREQYF. In DNA form, the CDR3 reads TGTGCCAGCAGTGAAGAGACTAGCGGGAGAGAGCAGTACTTC.

The J gene is TRBJ2-3, the V gene TRBV7-9; 8 bases match TRBD1. Trimming took 4 bases from V and 7 from J; bases not matched to a gene: 7. In germline, CDR1 is SEHNR, CDR2 FQNEAQ (reference sequence). The CDR3 spans 14 residues. The CDR3 region is CASSSGQDWNTQYF. The CDR3 DNA follows: TGTGCCAGCAGCTCGGGACAGGATTGGAATACGCAGTATTTT.

The chain joins TRBV7-3 to TRBJ2-6; TRBD2 agrees at 12 bases. The V gene end was trimmed by 5 bases and the J gene end by 3 bases; junction bases not matched to a gene: 11. The germline CDR1 and CDR2 sequences are SGHTA and FQGTGA. The CDR3 consists of 19 residues. The CDR3 bases are TGTGCCAGCAGCCTTATGACTAGCGGGAGAAATGATGGGGCCAACGTCCTGACTTTC. Amino acids: CASSLMTSGRNDGANVLTF.

This clone was seen only a few times. The V call is TRBV19, the J call TRBJ1-5; D is possibly TRBD1 (5 bases). Germline loops: CDR1 LNHDA, CDR2 SQIVND (reference sequence). This CDR3 contains 13 residues. Deletions cut 10 bases from V and 7 bases from J, with 17 bases between. In DNA form, the CDR3 reads TGTGCCACTACAGGAGGGACTTACCAGCCCCAGCATTTT. Protein: CATTGGTYQPQHF.

In this sample, this clone turned up once. The chain carries TRBV19 and TRBJ2-3; 10 bases are a match to TRBD2. J lost 8 bases, V lost 9 bases, and 11 bases had no gene match. The germline CDR1 and CDR2 sequences are LNHDA and SQIVND (reference sequence). The CDR3 has 14 amino acids. The CDR3: CASKTAGGFGTQYF. The CDR3 nucleotides read TGTGCCAGCAAGACAGCGGGAGGGTTCGGTACGCAGTATTTT.

The chain joins TRBV11-3 to TRBJ2-2, with unresolved D. This CDR3 is 14 amino acids long. Germline V lookup: CDR1 SGHNT, CDR2 YENEEA. Trimming left V 8 bases short and J 0 bases short, with 10 bases between. CDR3 in DNA: TGTGCCAGCTCCGGGTCCGCGAACACCGGGGAGCTGTTTTTT. Its translation: CASSGSANTGELFF.

This chain uses TRBV30 with TRBJ2-7; D is perhaps TRBD2 (6 bases). CDR1 and CDR2 (germline): GTSNPN, SVGIG (reference sequence). Trimming took off 3 bases at V and 7 bases at J, with 13 bases between the two ends. The CDR3 spans 12 residues. The CDR3 loop is CAWSPVAGEQYF. Written as DNA, the CDR3 is TGTGCCTGGAGCCCCGTGGCGGGAGAGCAGTACTTC.

The chain joins TRBV9 to TRBJ2-1, with D perhaps matching TRBD2 (5 bases). V dropped 1 base and J dropped 0 bases, with 11 bases sitting between them. The germline V gene encodes CDR1 SGDLS and CDR2 YYNGEE. The CDR3 has 16 residues. CDR3 sequence reads: CASSVSVASSYNEQFF. CDR3 coding DNA: TGTGCCAGCAGCGTATCAGTAGCGAGCTCCTACAATGAGCAGTTCTTC.

The chain has TRBV27 and TRBJ2-1; TRBD2 matches 14 bases. This CDR3 contains 17 residues. Germline loops: CDR1 MNHEY, CDR2 SMNVEV (reference sequence). J gave up 1 base and V 6 bases, and 5 bases lay outside the gene matches. This CDR3 is CASRGGTSGSSYNEQFF. The CDR3 DNA is TGTGCCAGCAGGGGGGGGACTAGCGGGAGTTCCTACAATGAGCAGTTCTTC.

V is TRBV4-2 and J is TRBJ2-7; 10 bases map to TRBD1. CDR1 and CDR2 (germline): LGHNA, YNFKEQ. After removal of 3 bases from V and 3 bases from J, the junction contained 5 bases not matched to a gene. This CDR3 has 15 residues. This CDR3 reads CASSHSGQGYYEQYF. Written as DNA, the CDR3 is TGTGCCAGCAGCCACTCGGGACAGGGGTACTACGAGCAGTACTTC.

The chain has TRBV27 and TRBJ2-4; D is perhaps TRBD2 (6 bases). The CDR3 length is 15 residues. In germline, CDR1 is MNHEY, CDR2 SMNVEV (reference sequence). V was pared by 6 bases and J by 8 bases, with 20 bases between. The CDR3 reads CASSPWRRGLDIQYF. CDR3 DNA: TGTGCCAGCAGCCCCTGGAGGCGGGGTCTGGACATTCAGTACTTC.